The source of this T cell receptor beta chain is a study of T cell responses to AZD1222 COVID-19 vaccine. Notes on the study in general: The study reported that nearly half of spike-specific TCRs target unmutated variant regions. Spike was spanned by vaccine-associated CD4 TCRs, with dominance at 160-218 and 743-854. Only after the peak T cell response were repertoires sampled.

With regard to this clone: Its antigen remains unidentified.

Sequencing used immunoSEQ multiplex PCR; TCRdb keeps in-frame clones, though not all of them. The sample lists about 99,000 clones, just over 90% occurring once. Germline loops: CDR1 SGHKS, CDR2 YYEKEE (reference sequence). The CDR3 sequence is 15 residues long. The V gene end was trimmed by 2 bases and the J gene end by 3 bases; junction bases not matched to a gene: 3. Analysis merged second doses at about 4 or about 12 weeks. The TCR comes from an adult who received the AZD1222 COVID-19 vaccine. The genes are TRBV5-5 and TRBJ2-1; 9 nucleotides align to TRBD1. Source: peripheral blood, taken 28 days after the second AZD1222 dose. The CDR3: CASSFTGQGYNEQFF. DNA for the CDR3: TGTGCCAGCAGCTTTACGGGACAGGGCTACAATGAGCAGTTCTTC.